The T cell receptor beta chain under discussion was sequenced for a study of CD8 T cells in Susac syndrome. After extraction with the RNeasy kit, roughly 0.45 to 1 ug of the RNA was reverse transcribed using random hexamers. An immunoSEQ multiplex PCR amplified TCR beta CDR3 over 54 Vbeta and 13 Jbeta. TCRdb independently ran MiXCR on the immunoSEQ multiplex PCR reads; one entry per CDR3 protein. There are 100,000 to 150,000 distinct CDR3 sequences in the sample; approximately 93% occur only once, and around 0.085% lies in the top ten. Sequencing of TCR beta, carried out with a high-throughput approach, was applied to CD8+ and CD4+ T cells from the blood. Purification of the CD8+ and CD4+ T cells relied on negative isolation, and TEMRA cells underwent FACS enrichment. CDR1 and CDR2 (germline): SGHRS, YFSETQ. The CDR3 is 14 residues long. V lost 0 bases and J lost 6, with 9 bases in between.

The sequencing input was CD4+ T cells from PBMCs. The chain employs TRBV5-1 and TRBJ2-2, with D tentatively TRBD1 (6 bases). This clonotype was sampled from a human donor with multiple sclerosis. Written as DNA, the CDR3 is TGCGCCAGCAGCTTGGACAGGGAATCCGGGGAGCTGTTTTTT. Protein sequence: CASSLDRESGELFF.